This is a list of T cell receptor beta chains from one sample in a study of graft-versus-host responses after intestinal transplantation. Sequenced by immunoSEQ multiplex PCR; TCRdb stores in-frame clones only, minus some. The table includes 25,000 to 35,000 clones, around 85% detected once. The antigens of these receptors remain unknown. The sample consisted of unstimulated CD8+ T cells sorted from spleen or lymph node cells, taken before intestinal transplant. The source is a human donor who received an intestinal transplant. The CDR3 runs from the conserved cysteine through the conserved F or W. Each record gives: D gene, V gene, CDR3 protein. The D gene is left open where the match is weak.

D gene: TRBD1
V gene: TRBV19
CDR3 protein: CASSVTGTYNEQFF

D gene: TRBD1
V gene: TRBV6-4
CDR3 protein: CASSDGTGALGEQYF

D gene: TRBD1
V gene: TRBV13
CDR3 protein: CASSSGTEQTDTQYF

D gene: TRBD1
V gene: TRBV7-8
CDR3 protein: CASSLNRGLNTEAFF

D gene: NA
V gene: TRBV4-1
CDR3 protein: CASSQTWPGMSTNEKLFF

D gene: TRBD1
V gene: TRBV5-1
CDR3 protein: CASSLDPGGYNSPLHF

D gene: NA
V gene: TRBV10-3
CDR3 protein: CAIEGLYEQYF

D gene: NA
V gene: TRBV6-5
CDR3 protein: CASSYSIGLYNEQFF

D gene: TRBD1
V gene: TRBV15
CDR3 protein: CATSWDRGSNEQFF

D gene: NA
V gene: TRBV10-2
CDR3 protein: CASSGQPGMDTIYF

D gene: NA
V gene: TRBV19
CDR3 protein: CASSIAAYTEAFF

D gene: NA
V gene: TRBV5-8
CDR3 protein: CASSLLSLSGANVLTF

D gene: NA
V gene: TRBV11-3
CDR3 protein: CASSLMGQTSPAYNEQFF

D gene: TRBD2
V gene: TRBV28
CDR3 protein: CASSLARGEETQYF

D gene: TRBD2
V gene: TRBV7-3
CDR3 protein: CASSYGPGRAGETQYF

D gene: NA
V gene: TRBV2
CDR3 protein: CASSDPDRLGDEQYF

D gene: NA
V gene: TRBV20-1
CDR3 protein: CSARSRYEQYF

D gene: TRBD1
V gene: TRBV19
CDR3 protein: CASSIPGQHQPQHF

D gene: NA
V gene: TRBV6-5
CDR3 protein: CASSHATSPTQYF

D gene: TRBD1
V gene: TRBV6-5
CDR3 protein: CASSSLTGGSETQYF

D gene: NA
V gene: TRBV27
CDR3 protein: CASSPGNEQFF

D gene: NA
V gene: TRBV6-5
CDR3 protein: CASSSPLGGAAETQYF

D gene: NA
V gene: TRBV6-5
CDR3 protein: CASSSLDRSDTDTQYF

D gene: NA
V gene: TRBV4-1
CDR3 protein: CASSHGGGELFF

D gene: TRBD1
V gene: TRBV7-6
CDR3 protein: CASRFLPGGQLNTEAFF

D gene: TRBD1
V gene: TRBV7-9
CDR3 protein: CASSSRGDRGISPLHF